A selection of T cell receptor beta chains follows, all from one sample in a study of blood T cell repertoires in COVID-19. TCRdb keeps only in-frame clones here, not all; method: immunoSEQ multiplex PCR. Of 200,000 or so clones listed, around 80% are singletons. The source material was peripheral blood. Receptors were obtained from a human donor with acute or convalescent COVID-19. The donor label of this sample is uncertain. CDR3s include the opening cysteine and the closing phenylalanine or tryptophan. Each record gives: clone size, V gene, D gene, J gene, CDR3 DNA, CDR3 protein. A D gene is named only where the DNA matches it firmly. Size tells how often a clone was seen (once, few, many) or the class of an expanded clone, and some rows leave it out.

clone size: -
V gene: TRBV28
D gene: TRBD2
J gene: TRBJ2-1
CDR3 DNA: TGTGCCAGCAGTCCGCGGGGGAGCGGGAGAAAGGATGAGCAGTTCTTC
CDR3 protein: CASSPRGSGRKDEQFF

clone size: -
V gene: TRBV7-2
D gene: TRBD1
J gene: TRBJ1-5
CDR3 DNA: TGTGCCAGCAGCTTAGTGGGGGGACAGGGGTCAAGCAATCAGCCCCAGCATTTT
CDR3 protein: CASSLVGGQGSSNQPQHF

clone size: -
V gene: TRBV12-5
D gene: -
J gene: TRBJ1-6
CDR3 DNA: TGTGCTAGTGCTCCGGATAATTCACCCCTCCACTTT
CDR3 protein: CASAPDNSPLHF

clone size: -
V gene: TRBV28
D gene: TRBD1
J gene: TRBJ1-2
CDR3 DNA: TGTGCCAGCGGGACCCTGGACAGGGGGAGAGAGGTTTATGGCTACACCTTC
CDR3 protein: CASGTLDRGREVYGYTF

clone size: -
V gene: TRBV28
D gene: TRBD2
J gene: TRBJ2-7
CDR3 DNA: TGTGCCAGCAGCATAGGCGGGAGGTTCTACGAGCAGTACTTC
CDR3 protein: CASSIGGRFYEQYF

clone size: -
V gene: TRBV24-1
D gene: -
J gene: TRBJ2-5
CDR3 DNA: TGTGCCACCAGTGATCCGCAAGAGACCCAGTACTTC
CDR3 protein: CATSDPQETQYF

clone size: -
V gene: TRBV2
D gene: -
J gene: TRBJ1-6
CDR3 DNA: TGTGCCAGCAACCAGGAAGGCTCCTATAATTCACCCCTCCACTTT
CDR3 protein: CASNQEGSYNSPLHF

clone size: -
V gene: TRBV6-2/TRBV6-3
D gene: -
J gene: TRBJ2-5
CDR3 DNA: TGTGCCAGCAGTTACTCTGGGAGGGGGGCTAAAGAGACCCAGTACTTC
CDR3 protein: CASSYSGRGAKETQYF

clone size: -
V gene: TRBV29-1
D gene: TRBD1
J gene: TRBJ1-5
CDR3 DNA: TGCAGCGTTGAAGATATGTCGGGACAGGGTTGTCGTTATAGCAATCAGCCCCAGCATTTT
CDR3 protein: CSVEDMSGQGCRYSNQPQHF

clone size: -
V gene: TRBV7-9
D gene: TRBD2
J gene: TRBJ2-1
CDR3 DNA: TGTGCCAGCAGCTCGGGGGGGAGCTCCTACAATGAGCAGTTCTTC
CDR3 protein: CASSSGGSSYNEQFF

clone size: many
V gene: TRBV7-9
D gene: -
J gene: TRBJ1-4
CDR3 DNA: TGTGCCAGCCGCCGGGGTAGCGAAAAACTGTTTTTT
CDR3 protein: CASRRGSEKLFF

clone size: -
V gene: TRBV30
D gene: -
J gene: TRBJ1-2
CDR3 DNA: TGTGCCTGGAGTGATGGACAGATGGGTGGCTACACCTTC
CDR3 protein: CAWSDGQMGGYTF

clone size: once
V gene: TRBV18
D gene: -
J gene: TRBJ1-1
CDR3 DNA: TGTGCCAGCTCACCGATCGCCCCCGGGGGGAACACTGAAGCTTTCTTT
CDR3 protein: CASSPIAPGGNTEAFF

clone size: -
V gene: TRBV9
D gene: TRBD2
J gene: TRBJ2-3
CDR3 DNA: TGTGCCAGCAGCGTAGGATTAGGGACTAGCGGGAGTTCAGATACGCAGTATTTT
CDR3 protein: CASSVGLGTSGSSDTQYF

clone size: -
V gene: TRBV27
D gene: TRBD2
J gene: TRBJ2-7
CDR3 DNA: TGTGCCAGCAGCAGGACTAGCGGCACCTACGAGCAGTACTTC
CDR3 protein: CASSRTSGTYEQYF

clone size: -
V gene: TRBV27
D gene: TRBD1
J gene: TRBJ2-1
CDR3 DNA: TGTGCCAGCAGTTCCCGGACAGGGGCTCTTGATGAGCAGTTCTTC
CDR3 protein: CASSSRTGALDEQFF

clone size: -
V gene: TRBV5-4
D gene: -
J gene: TRBJ2-7
CDR3 DNA: TGTGCCAGCAGCCGATCCCGGGACTCTTACGAGCAGTACTTC
CDR3 protein: CASSRSRDSYEQYF

clone size: -
V gene: TRBV21-1
D gene: -
J gene: TRBJ1-5
CDR3 DNA: TGTGCCAGCAGCACAAATCCACCCCTTTCTCGGTATAGCAATCAGCCCCAGCATTTT
CDR3 protein: CASSTNPPLSRYSNQPQHF

clone size: -
V gene: TRBV5-1
D gene: TRBD1
J gene: TRBJ2-7
CDR3 DNA: TGCGCCAGCAGCGAACAGGGGGGTGAGCAGTACTTC
CDR3 protein: CASSEQGGEQYF

clone size: once
V gene: TRBV30
D gene: TRBD1
J gene: TRBJ1-5
CDR3 DNA: TGTGCCTGGAGTCCTTGGACAGGGGGAATAAGCAATCAGCCCCAGCATTTT
CDR3 protein: CAWSPWTGGISNQPQHF

clone size: -
V gene: TRBV5-6
D gene: TRBD1
J gene: TRBJ1-6
CDR3 DNA: TGTGCCAGCACCTCGACAGGGCTATCCTATAATTCACCCCTCCACTTT
CDR3 protein: CASTSTGLSYNSPLHF

clone size: -
V gene: TRBV28
D gene: -
J gene: TRBJ2-2
CDR3 DNA: TGTGCCAGCAGGACATCCGCGAACACCGGGGAGCTGTTTTTT
CDR3 protein: CASRTSANTGELFF

clone size: -
V gene: TRBV18
D gene: TRBD1
J gene: TRBJ1-2
CDR3 DNA: TGTGCCAGCTCACCAGTCAGTCCCACAGGGGCGGACAACTATGGCTACACCTTC
CDR3 protein: CASSPVSPTGADNYGYTF

clone size: -
V gene: TRBV27
D gene: -
J gene: TRBJ2-7
CDR3 DNA: TGTGCCAGCAGTTTCGGGGAATCCTACGAGCAGTACTTC
CDR3 protein: CASSFGESYEQYF

clone size: -
V gene: TRBV7-3
D gene: TRBD2
J gene: TRBJ2-1
CDR3 DNA: TGTGCCAGCAGCTTAATAGCGGGCCGTCGGAATGAGCAGTTCTTC
CDR3 protein: CASSLIAGRRNEQFF

clone size: few
V gene: TRBV18
D gene: TRBD1
J gene: TRBJ1-5
CDR3 DNA: TGTGCCAGCTCACGAGAACAGGGGAGCAATCAGCCCCAGCATTTT
CDR3 protein: CASSREQGSNQPQHF

clone size: -
V gene: TRBV11-2
D gene: -
J gene: TRBJ2-5
CDR3 DNA: TGTGCCAGCAGCTTAGGTACGCACCTCGGCGGAGAGACCCAGTACTTC
CDR3 protein: CASSLGTHLGGETQYF

clone size: once
V gene: TRBV5-1
D gene: TRBD1
J gene: TRBJ1-1
CDR3 DNA: TGCGCCAGCAGCTTGGGGACAGGGGGCCCTCCTGAAGCTTTCTTT
CDR3 protein: CASSLGTGGPPEAFF

clone size: -
V gene: TRBV7-2
D gene: TRBD2
J gene: TRBJ2-7
CDR3 DNA: TGTGCCAGCAGCGGGGGAAAGGGACTAGCGGTCTACGAGCAGTACTTC
CDR3 protein: CASSGGKGLAVYEQYF

clone size: -
V gene: TRBV10-3
D gene: TRBD1
J gene: TRBJ1-4
CDR3 DNA: TGTGCCATCAGCGCGACAGGGCCCGGGGAAAAACTGTTTTTT
CDR3 protein: CAISATGPGEKLFF

clone size: -
V gene: TRBV24-1
D gene: TRBD1
J gene: TRBJ1-2
CDR3 DNA: TGTGCCACCAGTGATTCCCGACAGGGGGCAGGTGGCTACACCTTC
CDR3 protein: CATSDSRQGAGGYTF

clone size: -
V gene: TRBV6-1
D gene: -
J gene: TRBJ2-3
CDR3 DNA: TGTGCCAGCAGTGAAGGGGGGAGGCAGTTCAGCACAGATACGCAGTATTTT
CDR3 protein: CASSEGGRQFSTDTQYF

clone size: -
V gene: TRBV6-5
D gene: TRBD2
J gene: TRBJ2-7
CDR3 DNA: TGTGCCAGCAGTTACATAGCGGGAGGGTACGAGCAGTACTTC
CDR3 protein: CASSYIAGGYEQYF

clone size: -
V gene: TRBV24-1
D gene: TRBD2
J gene: TRBJ2-1
CDR3 DNA: TGTGCCACCAATGATGTGACTAGCGGCTACAATGAGCAGTTCTTC
CDR3 protein: CATNDVTSGYNEQFF

clone size: -
V gene: TRBV6-1
D gene: TRBD1
J gene: TRBJ1-1
CDR3 DNA: TGTGCCAGCAGTGACGGCAGGGGGTTAGTTGAAGCTTTCTTT
CDR3 protein: CASSDGRGLVEAFF

clone size: -
V gene: TRBV7-9
D gene: TRBD2
J gene: TRBJ2-1
CDR3 DNA: TGTGCCAGTTTCCTAGCGGGAGTTGGTAATGAGCAGTTCTTC
CDR3 protein: CASFLAGVGNEQFF

clone size: -
V gene: TRBV18
D gene: TRBD2
J gene: TRBJ2-2
CDR3 DNA: TGTGCCAGCTCACCACGGACTAACGGGAGGGCGAACACCGGGGAGCTGTTTTTT
CDR3 protein: CASSPRTNGRANTGELFF